This TCR beta chain is drawn from a study of response to subunit inactivated influenza vaccine. Study-wide points: T cells newly recruited by each seasonal influenza vaccination are few, the authors suggested.

This clonotype showed up many times. Its cognate antigen is unknown. The junction departs from germline at one end; a sequencing error may be responsible. Germline CDR1 reads DFQATT; CDR2 reads SNEGSKA (reference sequence). The CDR3 is 11 amino acids. TCRdb analysed the RT-PCR reads with MiXCR anew, one entry per CDR3 protein. This sample carries more than 400,000 distinct CDR3 sequences, approximately 7.3% of them seen once, and the ten largest clones take under 15%. The rearrangement joins TRBV20-1 to TRBJ2-7; D uncertain. The TCR sequence derives from a man aged 50 to 69 who received an inactivated influenza vaccine. The sequences come from PBMCs from blood, collected less than 25 months after vaccination. The CDR3 DNA sequence: TGCAGTGCTGGAGAGTACTACGAGCAGTACTTC. This translates into CSAGEYYEQYF.